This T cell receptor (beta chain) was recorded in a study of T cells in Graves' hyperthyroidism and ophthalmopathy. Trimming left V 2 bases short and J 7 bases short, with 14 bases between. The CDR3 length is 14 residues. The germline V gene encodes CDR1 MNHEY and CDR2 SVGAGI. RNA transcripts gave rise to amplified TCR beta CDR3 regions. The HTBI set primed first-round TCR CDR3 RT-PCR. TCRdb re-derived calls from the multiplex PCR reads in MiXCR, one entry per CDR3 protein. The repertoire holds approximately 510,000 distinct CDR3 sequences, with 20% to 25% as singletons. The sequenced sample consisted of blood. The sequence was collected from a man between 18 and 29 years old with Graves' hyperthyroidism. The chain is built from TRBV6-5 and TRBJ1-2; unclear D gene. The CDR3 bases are TGTGCCAGCAGTTACGGTAGGGCAGGCCCTGGCTACACCTTC. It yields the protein CASSYGRAGPGYTF.